This entry concerns a single T cell receptor (beta chain). Its antigen is as yet unknown. One end of the junction is discordant with germline, which a read error may explain. TCRdb's copy holds only in-frame clones and misses some; the assay was immunoSEQ multiplex PCR. The sample lists tens of thousands of clones; about 83% were seen once. The sample comes from a study of OX40 agonist ivuxolimab in advanced cancers. Looking at the study overall: Among those enrolled, mean age was 60 years (range about 23 to 85) and 75% to 85% were male. Whole-study results and caveats: There was clonal expansion of CD4+ and CD8+ blood T cells by week 6 at 0.1 to 3.0 mg/kg. Low normalized clonal expansion also occurred in some nonresponding patients.

The source of this sequence is an adult with an advanced solid tumor such as melanoma, head and neck, liver or kidney cancer. Here the sequenced sample was CD4+ or CD8+ T cells sorted from blood, taken in a trial of the OX40 agonist ivuxolimab.

The CDR3 loop reads CASSTDREDQETQYF. CDR3 nucleotide sequence: TGTGCCAGCAGCACGGACAGAGAGGACCAGGAGACCCAGTACTTC. V usage is TRBV11-1 and J usage is TRBJ2-5; weak D call: TRBD1 (6 bases). Germline CDR1 reads SGHAT; CDR2 reads FQDESV (reference sequence). The CDR3 is 15 amino acids.